The 22 T cell receptor beta chains listed next were all sequenced from one sample in a study of blood T cells in healthy people across ages. A second PCR of roughly 6 to 12 cycles used a sample-barcoded 5' primer and a J-beta primer mix. TCRdb reprocessed the 5' RACE reads with MiXCR, giving one entry per CDR3 protein. The sample holds approximately 800,000 distinct CDR3 sequences, 62% seen once. The sample consisted of blood. The source is a young man in good health.

This chain uses TRBV9 with TRBJ2-7; D possibly matches TRBD1 or TRBD2 (5 bases each). V dropped 4 bases and J dropped 6 bases, with 17 bases sitting between them. Looked up from germline, CDR1 is SGDLS and CDR2 is YYNGEE. The CDR3 sequence is 14 residues long. The CDR3 here is CASSPSLRDAEQYF. CDR3 sequence (DNA): TGTGCCAGCAGCCCCTCCCTAAGGGACGCCGAGCAGTACTTC.

This clonotype was detected a few times. The gene calls are TRBV20-1 and TRBJ1-2; D remains unclear. V was pared by 3 bases and J by 4 bases, with 15 bases between. Looked up from germline, CDR1 is DFQATT and CDR2 is SNEGSKA (reference sequence). The CDR3 extends over 14 amino acids. CDR3 protein: CSARAGGISYGYTF. CDR3 in DNA: TGCAGTGCTAGGGCAGGAGGTATTAGCTATGGCTACACCTTC.

This chain joins TRBV7-2 and TRBJ2-5; D may be TRBD2 (6 bases). CDR1 SGHTA and CDR2 FQGNSA come from the germline V gene. There are 16 residues in the CDR3. Trimming cost V 1 base and J 5 bases, with 17 bases left between them. CDR3 DNA: TGTGCCAGCAGCTTAGACTTGACTAGGGGCCGGGAGACCCAGTACTTC. Residues: CASSLDLTRGRETQYF. Based on the CDR3 plus reference TRBV7-2 and TRBJ2-5, the full variable domain is GAGVSQSPSNKVTEKGKDVELRCDPISGHTALYWYRQSLGQGLEFLIYFQGNSAPDKSGLPSDRFSAERTGGSVSTLTIQRTQQEDSAVYLCASSLDLTRGRETQYFGPGTRLLVL.

The rearrangement uses TRBV20-1 and TRBJ1-2, with D perhaps matching TRBD1 (6 bases). From germline, CDR1 is DFQATT and CDR2 SNEGSKA (reference sequence). This CDR3 has 14 amino acids. With 3 bases removed from V and 1 base from J, the gap between germline ends came to 12 bases. The CDR3 sequence: CSASASGDNYGYTF. The CDR3 coding sequence is TGCAGTGCTAGCGCTTCAGGGGATAACTATGGCTACACCTTC.

This chain joins TRBV6-5 and TRBJ1-1; tentatively, D is TRBD1 (5 bases). The CDR3 runs to 11 residues. Germline V gene lookup returns CDR1 MNHEY and CDR2 SVGAGI. With 4 bases removed from V and 8 bases from J, the gap between germline ends came to 8 bases. The CDR3 loop reads CASSLSGEAFF. DNA for the CDR3: TGTGCCAGCAGTTTATCAGGGGAAGCTTTCTTT.

V and J are TRBV7-9 and TRBJ2-5; TRBD1 agrees at 7 bases. The end of the DNA aligns better with TRBJ2-7, so the J call may be wrong. Germline values: CDR1 SEHNR, CDR2 FQNEAQ (reference sequence). This CDR3 spans 13 amino acids. CDR3 sequence reads: CASSRGQESEQYF. CDR3 nucleotide sequence: TGTGCCAGCAGCCGCGGACAGGAGAGCGAGCAGTACTTC.

This clonotype has just one count. The V gene is TRBV7-2, the J gene TRBJ2-4; 10 bases align to TRBD1. The J call is doubtful: the DNA matches TRBJ2-7 better. There are 14 residues in the CDR3. Germline V gene data show CDR1 as SGHTA and CDR2 as FQGNSA. The CDR3 bases are TGTGCCAGCAGACAAACCGGGACAGGGGACGAGCAGTACTTC. Translation gives CASRQTGTGDEQYF.

This clonotype is a singleton in its sample. The chain employs TRBV9 and TRBJ1-6; D remains unclear. Trimming removed 10 bases from V and 4 bases from J, with 12 bases in between. The CDR3 consists of 13 residues. Germline V gives CDR1 SGDLS, CDR2 YYNGEE. CDR3 coding DNA: TGTGCCTCCTCCTGGACTTATAATTCACCCCTCCACTTT. It is translated as CASSWTYNSPLHF.

This clonotype was seen only once. This chain connects TRBV27 to TRBJ2-1, with D perhaps TRBD2 (6 bases). Germline loops: CDR1 MNHEY, CDR2 SMNVEV (reference sequence). The CDR3 runs to 16 residues. V lost 2 bases to trimming and J lost 13 bases, with 24 bases between them. In DNA, the CDR3 is TGTGCCAGCAGTTTAGTGGCTAGCGCACTTCAAGAGACCCAGTTCTTC. The encoded protein is CASSLVASALQETQFF.

The chain carries TRBV7-9 and TRBJ2-1, with 11 bases fitting TRBD2. Germline CDR1 SEHNR, CDR2 FQNEAQ (reference sequence). V trimming: 4 bases; J trimming: 4 bases; junction bases outside the gene matches: 6. This CDR3 has 16 amino acids. The DNA of the CDR3 is TGTGCCAGCAGCTACTATAGCGGGGGGGTATACAATGAGCAGTTCTTC. It yields the protein CASSYYSGGVYNEQFF.

Only a few counts were recorded for this clonotype. The chain has TRBV7-2 and TRBJ2-4; D is possibly TRBD1 (6 bases). CDR1 is SGHTA and CDR2 is FQGNSA in the germline V gene. The CDR3 is 14 amino acids. Trimming pared 1 base from V and 9 bases from J, leaving 13 bases between. DNA for the CDR3: TGTGCCAGCAGCTTAGGGGGGCTCGAAAGCATTCAGTACTTC. Protein sequence: CASSLGGLESIQYF.

The gene calls are TRBV5-6 and TRBJ2-7; 10 nucleotides agree with TRBD1. The CDR3 runs to 14 residues. Germline CDR1 reads SGHDT; CDR2 reads YYEEEE. Trimming took 4 bases from V and 4 from J; bases not matched to a gene: 5. This CDR3 reads CASSDRGRTYEQYF. In DNA, the CDR3 is TGTGCCAGCAGCGACAGGGGGCGAACTTACGAGCAGTACTTC.

Note on this clonotype: A read error may produce the germline difference seen at one junction end. The gene calls are TRBV6-6 and TRBJ2-5; D might be TRBD2 (5 bases). The J call may be incorrect, as the DNA end agrees better with TRBJ2-7. CDR3 length equals 14 residues. CDR1 is MNHNY and CDR2 is SVGAGI in the germline V gene (reference sequence). The CDR3 region is CASRRARDSSEQYF. The CDR3 nucleotides are TGTGCCAGCCGGCGGGCAAGGGATTCCTCCGAGCAGTACTTC.

There are a few counts of this clonotype. CDR3 sequence (DNA): TGTGCCACCAGTGACCCAAGAGGGGCGGGCAATGAGCAGTTCTTC. Residues: CATSDPRGAGNEQFF. The V gene is TRBV24-1, the J gene TRBJ2-1, with D perhaps being TRBD1 or TRBD2 (5 bases each). CDR1 is KGHDR and CDR2 is SFDVKD in the germline V gene. The CDR3 spans 15 residues. V dropped 4 bases and J dropped 6 bases, with 15 bases sitting between them.

CDR3 DNA: TGTGCCAGCATCCGGCGGAGACAGGGTGAAAAACTGTTTTTT. This encodes CASIRRRQGEKLFF. The V and J genes are TRBV25-1 and TRBJ1-4, with 7 bases fitting TRBD1. Germline V gene data show CDR1 as MGHDK and CDR2 as SYGVNS. Trimming took 7 bases from V and 7 from J; bases not matched to a gene: 9. The CDR3 runs 14 residues.

This clonotype has a handful of counts. The V call is TRBV28, the J call TRBJ2-5, with D perhaps TRBD2 (6 bases). The ends were cut back, 3 bases at V and 5 bases at J, with 19 bases in the middle. The CDR3 has 16 amino acids. Germline CDR1 MDHEN, CDR2 SYDVKM. Here the CDR3 reads CASSLVDYRFRETQYF. The CDR3 DNA reads as TGTGCCAGCAGTTTGGTGGACTATCGATTTCGGGAGACCCAGTACTTC.

The chain is built from TRBV9 and TRBJ2-1; 8 bases are shared with TRBD2. The CDR3 totals 17 residues. The J segment lost 7 bases and the V segment lost 4 bases, leaving 16 bases of the junction unmatched. CDR1 SGDLS and CDR2 YYNGEE come from the germline V gene. The CDR3 DNA sequence: TGTGCCAGCAGCCTCATGCCCACCGGGGGGGCGCTAAATGAGCAGTTCTTC. This codes for CASSLMPTGGALNEQFF.

This sequence joins TRBV5-1 and TRBJ2-1, with D perhaps matching TRBD2 (7 bases). Germline V lookup: CDR1 SGHRS, CDR2 YFSETQ. This CDR3 is built from 17 residues. V lost 4 bases to trimming and J lost 1 base, with 18 bases between them. The CDR3 nucleotides are TGCGCCAGCAGCCCAACCTGGGGAGGGGGTTCCTACAATGAGCAGTTCTTC. This translates into CASSPTWGGGSYNEQFF.

This chain joins TRBV5-5 and TRBJ1-2; D may be TRBD1 (6 bases). Deletions cut 1 base from V and 5 bases from J, with 18 bases between. Germline V gene lookup returns CDR1 SGHKS and CDR2 YYEKEE (reference sequence). This CDR3 spans 16 amino acids. The CDR3 loop reads CASSLSTGSKPYGYTF. The CDR3 bases are TGTGCCAGCAGCTTGTCAACAGGGTCCAAACCATATGGCTACACCTTC.

This chain connects TRBV9 to TRBJ1-2; tentatively, D is TRBD1 (6 bases). Germline CDR1 and CDR2: SGDLS and YYNGEE. The V gene lost 3 bases and the J gene lost 8 bases, with 14 bases spanning the gap. The CDR3 spans 13 residues. The CDR3 DNA reads TGTGCCAGCAGCGGAACAGGGCGTTGGGGCTACACCTTC. Amino acid sequence: CASSGTGRWGYTF. Full variable domain (outside the CDR3, taken from reference TRBV9 and TRBJ1-2): DSGVTQTPKHLITATGQRVTLRCSPRSGDLSVYWYQQSLDQGLQFLIQYYNGEERAKGNILERFSAQQFPDLHSELNLSSLELGDSALYFCASSGTGRWGYTFGSGTRLTVV.

This clonotype was detected a few times. The rearrangement joins TRBV29-1 to TRBJ2-3; D may be TRBD1 or TRBD2 (6 bases each). This CDR3 has 14 residues. CDR1 is SQVTM and CDR2 is ANQGSEA in the germline V gene. Deletions cut 6 bases from V and 1 base from J, with 14 bases between. DNA for the CDR3: TGCAGCGTGATGTGGGGGGCCGGCACAGATACGCAGTATTTT. Protein sequence: CSVMWGAGTDTQYF.

The chain's CDR3 is CASSEYERIYGYTF. CDR3 bases: TGTGCCAGCAGTGAATATGAACGGATCTATGGCTACACCTTC. This chain uses TRBV6-1 with TRBJ1-2; no definite D call. The germline V gene encodes CDR1 MNHNS and CDR2 SASEGT. CDR3 length: 14 residues. The V end was cut by 2 bases, the J end by 4 bases, with 11 bases between.